This T cell receptor beta chain appears in the sequencing data of a study of T cell responses to AZD1222 COVID-19 vaccine. Study conclusions and caveats: With two AZD1222 doses given, Spike-specific TCR breadth and depth both rose.

TCRdb's table, derived via immunoSEQ multiplex PCR, lists solely in-frame clones and lacks some. The table lists 140,000 to 150,000 clones, just over 90% of them singletons. Germline CDR1 MNHEY, CDR2 SVGAGI. The V end was cut by 6 bases, the J end by 1 base, with 13 bases between. The CDR3 is made up of 15 amino acids. With respect to this clone: The target antigen is unknown.

The chain uses TRBV6-5 and TRBJ1-5; D possibly corresponds to TRBD1 (6 bases). Sequencing was performed on peripheral blood, taken on day 0 of AZD1222 vaccination. The clonotype comes from an adult in good health. The CDR3 loop reads CASRRGATSNQPQHF. Written as DNA, the CDR3 is TGTGCCAGCAGGAGGGGGGCTACCAGCAATCAGCCCCAGCATTTT.